The rows below give T cell receptor beta chains drawn from one sample of a study of technical replicates of blood from several donors. The assay was immunoSEQ multiplex PCR, and TCRdb's table has in-frame clones only and misses some. The sample holds 75,000 to 100,000 clones; approximately 94% are singletons and the top ten take roughly 0.25%. Sequenced input: T cells isolated from PBMCs. The source is a human donor in good health. The CDR3 runs from the conserved cysteine through the conserved F or W. Fields, in order: V gene, J gene, clone size, D gene, CDR3 protein, CDR3 DNA. A D gene is named only where the DNA matches it firmly. Size values are once, few and many counts, or a class for expanded clones, and some rows have none.

>TRBV4-1|TRBJ2-7|once|NA
CASSQLAGPIYEQYF
TGCGCCAGCAGCCAACTGGCGGGGCCCATCTACGAGCAGTACTTC
>TRBV11-2|TRBJ1-1|NA|TRBD1
CASSQGQGDTEAFF
TGTGCCAGCAGCCAGGGACAGGGAGACACTGAAGCTTTCTTT
>TRBV5-1|TRBJ1-4|once|TRBD1
CASSPGTGNEKLFF
TGCGCCAGCAGCCCCGGGACAGGGAATGAAAAACTGTTTTTT
>TRBV27|TRBJ2-1|NA|TRBD2
CASSLTGTSINEQFF
TGTGCCAGCAGCCTAACCGGGACTAGTATAAATGAGCAGTTCTTC
>TRBV4-2|TRBJ2-3|NA|NA
CASSPSRGGQRGDTQYF
TGTGCCAGCAGCCCTTCTAGGGGCGGCCAGAGGGGGGATACGCAGTATTTT
>TRBV2|TRBJ2-5|NA|NA
CASSGLGQLLTQYF
TGTGCCAGCAGTGGGCTCGGACAGCTCCTGACCCAGTACTTC
>TRBV5-1|TRBJ2-3|NA|NA
CASSLGSAGLTDTQYF
TGCGCCAGCAGCTTGGGGTCTGCGGGACTCACAGATACGCAGTATTTT
>TRBV29-1|TRBJ2-7|NA|TRBD1
CSVVRDRGYEQYF
TGCAGCGTTGTGAGGGACAGGGGGTACGAGCAGTACTTC
>TRBV2|TRBJ2-2|NA|NA
CASSEESGLGDTGELFF
TGTGCCAGCAGTGAAGAGTCGGGACTGGGGGACACCGGGGAGCTGTTTTTT
>TRBV7-9|TRBJ1-5|NA|TRBD1
CASSLAGIGQGHRNQPQHF
TGTGCCAGCAGCTTGGCGGGAATCGGACAGGGACATCGCAATCAGCCCCAGCATTTT
>TRBV2|TRBJ2-1|NA|TRBD1
CASSGPGQGSYNEQFF
TGTGCCAGCAGTGGACCGGGACAGGGCTCCTACAATGAGCAGTTCTTC
>TRBV15|TRBJ2-1|NA|TRBD1
CATSPDRGHNEQFF
TGTGCCACCAGCCCGGACAGGGGGCACAATGAGCAGTTCTTC
>TRBV11-2|TRBJ1-2|NA|TRBD1
CASSHYRDRNYGYTF
TGTGCCAGCAGCCACTACCGGGACAGGAACTATGGCTACACCTTC
>TRBV19|TRBJ1-5|NA|NA
CASSIQEGGSNQPQHF
TGTGCCAGTAGCATACAGGAAGGTGGGAGCAATCAGCCCCAGCATTTT
>TRBV5-1|TRBJ2-2|NA|NA
CASSLWGDTGELFF
TGCGCCAGCAGCTTGTGGGGGGACACCGGGGAGCTGTTTTTT